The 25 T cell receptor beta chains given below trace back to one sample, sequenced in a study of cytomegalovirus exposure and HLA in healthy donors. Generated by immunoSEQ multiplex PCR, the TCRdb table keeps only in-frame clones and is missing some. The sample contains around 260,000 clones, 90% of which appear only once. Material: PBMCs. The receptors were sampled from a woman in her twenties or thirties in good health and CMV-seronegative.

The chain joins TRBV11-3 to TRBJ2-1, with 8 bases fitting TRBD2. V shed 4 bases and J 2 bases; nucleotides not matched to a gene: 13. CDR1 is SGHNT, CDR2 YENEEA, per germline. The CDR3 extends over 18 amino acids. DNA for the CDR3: TGTGCCAGCAGCTCGGACCTGGGACTAGTGGGGCCCTACAATGAGCAGTTCTTC. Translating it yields CASSSDLGLVGPYNEQFF. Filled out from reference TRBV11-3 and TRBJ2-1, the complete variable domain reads EAGVVQSPRYKIIEKKQPVAFWCNPISGHNTLYWYLQNLGQGPELLIRYENEEAVDDSQLPKDRFSAERLKGVDSTLKIQPAELGDSAVYLCASSSDLGLVGPYNEQFFGPGTRLTVL.

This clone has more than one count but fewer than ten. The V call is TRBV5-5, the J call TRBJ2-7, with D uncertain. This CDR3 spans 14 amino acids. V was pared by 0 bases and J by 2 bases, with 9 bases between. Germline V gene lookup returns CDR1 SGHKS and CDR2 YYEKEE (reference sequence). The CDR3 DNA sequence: TGTGCCAGCAGCTTGGGGTCCCTCCCCTACGAGCAGTACTTC. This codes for CASSLGSLPYEQYF.

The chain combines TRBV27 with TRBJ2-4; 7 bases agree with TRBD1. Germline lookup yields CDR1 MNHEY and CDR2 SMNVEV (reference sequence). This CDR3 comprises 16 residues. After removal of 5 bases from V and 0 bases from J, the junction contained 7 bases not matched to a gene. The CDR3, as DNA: TGTGCCAGCAGTCCTGGGACAGCAATAGCCAAAAACATTCAGTACTTC. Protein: CASSPGTAIAKNIQYF.

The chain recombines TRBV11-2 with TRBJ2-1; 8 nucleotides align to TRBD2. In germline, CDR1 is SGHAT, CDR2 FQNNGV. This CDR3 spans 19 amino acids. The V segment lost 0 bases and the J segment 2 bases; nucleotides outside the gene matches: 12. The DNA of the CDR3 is TGTGCCAGCAGCTTAGATGGATCTACGGGAGGGGGGACCTACAATGAGCAGTTCTTC. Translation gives CASSLDGSTGGGTYNEQFF.

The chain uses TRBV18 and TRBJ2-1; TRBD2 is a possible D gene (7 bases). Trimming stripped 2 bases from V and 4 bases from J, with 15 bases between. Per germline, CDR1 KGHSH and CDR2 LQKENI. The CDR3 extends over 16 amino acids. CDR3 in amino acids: CASSPNAGEGYNEQFF. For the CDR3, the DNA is TGTGCCAGCTCACCAAACGCAGGGGAGGGTTACAATGAGCAGTTCTTC. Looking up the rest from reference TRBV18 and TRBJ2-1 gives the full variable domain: NAGVMQNPRHLVRRRGQEARLRCSPMKGHSHVYWYRQLPEEGLKFMVYLQKENIIDESGMPKERFSAEFPKEGPSILRIQQVVRGDSAAYFCASSPNAGEGYNEQFFGPGTRLTVL.

CDR3 sequence reads: CASSYGSSYNEQFF. The CDR3 DNA reads TGTGCCAGCAGTTACGGGAGCTCCTACAATGAGCAGTTCTTC. This chain joins TRBV6-6 and TRBJ2-1, with TRBD2 as a possible D gene (5 bases). Germline V CDR1 and CDR2: MNHNY, SVGAGI (reference sequence). This CDR3 has 14 residues. V lost 2 bases, J lost 0 bases, and 5 bases lay in between.

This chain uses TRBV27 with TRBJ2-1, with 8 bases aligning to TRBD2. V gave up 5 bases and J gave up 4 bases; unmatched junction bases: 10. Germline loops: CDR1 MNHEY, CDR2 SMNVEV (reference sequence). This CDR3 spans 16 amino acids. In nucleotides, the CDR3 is TGTGCCAGCAGTACCCGGACTAGCAGGGATTACAATGAGCAGTTCTTC. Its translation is CASSTRTSRDYNEQFF.

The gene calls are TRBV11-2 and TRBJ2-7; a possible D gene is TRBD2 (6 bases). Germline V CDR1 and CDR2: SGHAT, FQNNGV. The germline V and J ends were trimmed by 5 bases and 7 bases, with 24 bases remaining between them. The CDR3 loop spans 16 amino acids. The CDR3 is CASSPRTSLDLLEQYF. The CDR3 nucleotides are TGTGCCAGCAGCCCCCGCACTAGCTTAGACCTCTTAGAGCAGTACTTC.

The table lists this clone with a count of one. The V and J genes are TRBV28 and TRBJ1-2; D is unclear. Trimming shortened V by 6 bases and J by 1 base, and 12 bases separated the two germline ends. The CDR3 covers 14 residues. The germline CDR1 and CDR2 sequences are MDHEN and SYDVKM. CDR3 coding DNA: TGTGCCAGCAGCACTGGGCCAGATAACTATGGCTACACCTTC. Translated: CASSTGPDNYGYTF.

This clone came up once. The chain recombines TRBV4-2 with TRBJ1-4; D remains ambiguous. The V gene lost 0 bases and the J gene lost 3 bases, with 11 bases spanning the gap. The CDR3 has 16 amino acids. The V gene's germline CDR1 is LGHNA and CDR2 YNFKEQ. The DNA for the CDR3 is TGTGCCAGCAGCCAAGATTGGAGTGGGGCTAATGAAAAACTGTTTTTT. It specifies CASSQDWSGANEKLFF.

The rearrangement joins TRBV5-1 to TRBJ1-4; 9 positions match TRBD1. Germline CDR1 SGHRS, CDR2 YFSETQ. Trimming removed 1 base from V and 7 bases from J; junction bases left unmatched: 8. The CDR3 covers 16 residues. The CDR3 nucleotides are TGCGCCAGCAGCTTGTTTCCGGGACAGGGACCTGAAAAACTGTTTTTT. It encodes CASSLFPGQGPEKLFF.

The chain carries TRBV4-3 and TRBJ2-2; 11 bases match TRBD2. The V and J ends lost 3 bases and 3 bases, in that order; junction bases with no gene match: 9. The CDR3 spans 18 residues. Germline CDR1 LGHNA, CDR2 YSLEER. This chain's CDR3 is CASSQALAGGRYTGELFF. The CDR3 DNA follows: TGCGCCAGCAGCCAGGCTCTAGCGGGAGGCCGCTACACCGGGGAGCTGTTTTTT.

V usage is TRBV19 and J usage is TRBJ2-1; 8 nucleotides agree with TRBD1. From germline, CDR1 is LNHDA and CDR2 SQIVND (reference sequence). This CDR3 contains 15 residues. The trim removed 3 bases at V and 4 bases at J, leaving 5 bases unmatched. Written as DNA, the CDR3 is TGTGCCAGTAGTATTGCGGGACAGGTATACAATGAGCAGTTCTTC. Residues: CASSIAGQVYNEQFF.

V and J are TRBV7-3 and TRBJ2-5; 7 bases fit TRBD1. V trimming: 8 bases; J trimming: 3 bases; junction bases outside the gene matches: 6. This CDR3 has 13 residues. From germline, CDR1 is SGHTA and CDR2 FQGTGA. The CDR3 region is CASSGTAKETQYF. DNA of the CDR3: TGTGCCAGCTCCGGGACAGCAAAAGAGACCCAGTACTTC.

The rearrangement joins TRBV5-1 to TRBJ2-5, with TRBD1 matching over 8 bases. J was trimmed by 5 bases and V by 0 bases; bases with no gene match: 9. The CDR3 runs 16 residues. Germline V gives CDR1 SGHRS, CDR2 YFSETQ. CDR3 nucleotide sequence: TGCGCCAGCAGCTTGGTGGCGGGACAGGCCAGGGAGACCCAGTACTTC. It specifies CASSLVAGQARETQYF. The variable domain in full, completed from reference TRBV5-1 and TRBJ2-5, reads KAGVTQTPRYLIKTRGQQVTLSCSPISGHRSVSWYQQTPGQGLQFLFEYFSETQRNKGNFPGRFSGRQFSNSRSEMNVSTLELGDSALYLCASSLVAGQARETQYFGPGTRLLVL.

DNA for the CDR3: TGCGCCAGCAGCTTCGGGTTATTCTCCTACAATGAGCAGTTCTTC. Translated: CASSFGLFSYNEQFF. This rearrangement joins TRBV4-1 to TRBJ2-1; the D is unclear. This CDR3 region has 15 residues. V lost 5 bases and J lost 0, with 11 bases in between. CDR1 is MGHRA and CDR2 is YSYEKL in the germline V gene.

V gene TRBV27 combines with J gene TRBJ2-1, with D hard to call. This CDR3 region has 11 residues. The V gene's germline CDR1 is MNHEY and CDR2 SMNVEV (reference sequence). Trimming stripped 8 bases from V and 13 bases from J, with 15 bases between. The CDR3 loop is CASGPGSGQFF. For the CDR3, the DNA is TGTGCCAGCGGCCCCGGTTCTGGACAGTTCTTC.

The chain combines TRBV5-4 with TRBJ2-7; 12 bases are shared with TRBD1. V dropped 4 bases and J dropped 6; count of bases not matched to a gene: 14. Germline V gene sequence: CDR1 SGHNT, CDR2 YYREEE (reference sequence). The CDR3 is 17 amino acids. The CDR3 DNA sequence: TGTGCCAGCAGCATTAAATTCGGGACAGGGGGCAACTCCGAGCAGTACTTC. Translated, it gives CASSIKFGTGGNSEQYF.

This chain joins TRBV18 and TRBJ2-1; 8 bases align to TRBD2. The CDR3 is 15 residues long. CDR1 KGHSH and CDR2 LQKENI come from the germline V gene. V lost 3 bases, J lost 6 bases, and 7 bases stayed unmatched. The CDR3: CASSPRLAIGNEQFF. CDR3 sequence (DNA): TGTGCCAGCTCACCGAGACTAGCGATAGGCAATGAGCAGTTCTTC.

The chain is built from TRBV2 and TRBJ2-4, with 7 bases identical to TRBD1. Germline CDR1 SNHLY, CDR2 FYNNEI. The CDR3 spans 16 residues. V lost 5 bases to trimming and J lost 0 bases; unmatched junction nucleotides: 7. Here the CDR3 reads CASSLRQGQAKNIQYF. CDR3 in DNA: TGTGCCAGCAGTTTACGACAGGGACAAGCCAAAAACATTCAGTACTTC.

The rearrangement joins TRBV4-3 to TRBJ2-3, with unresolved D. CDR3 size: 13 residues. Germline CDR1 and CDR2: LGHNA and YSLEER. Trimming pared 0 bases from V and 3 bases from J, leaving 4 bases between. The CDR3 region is CASSQEITDTQYF. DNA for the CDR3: TGCGCCAGCAGCCAAGAGATAACAGATACGCAGTATTTT.

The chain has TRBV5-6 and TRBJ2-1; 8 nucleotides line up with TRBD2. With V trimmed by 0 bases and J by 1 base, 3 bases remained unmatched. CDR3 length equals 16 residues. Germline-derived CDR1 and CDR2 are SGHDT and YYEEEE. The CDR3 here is CASSLGSGSSYNEQFF. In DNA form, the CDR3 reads TGTGCCAGCAGCTTGGGAAGCGGGAGTTCCTACAATGAGCAGTTCTTC.

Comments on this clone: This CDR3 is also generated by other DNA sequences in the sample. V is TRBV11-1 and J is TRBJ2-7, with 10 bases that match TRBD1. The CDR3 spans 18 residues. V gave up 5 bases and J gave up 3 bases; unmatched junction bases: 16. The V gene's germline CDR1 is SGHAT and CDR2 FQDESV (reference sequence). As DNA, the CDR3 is TGTGCCAGCAGCAGCTTTGGGGGCCGGGACAGGGGTTACTACGAGCAGTACTTC. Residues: CASSSFGGRDRGYYEQYF.

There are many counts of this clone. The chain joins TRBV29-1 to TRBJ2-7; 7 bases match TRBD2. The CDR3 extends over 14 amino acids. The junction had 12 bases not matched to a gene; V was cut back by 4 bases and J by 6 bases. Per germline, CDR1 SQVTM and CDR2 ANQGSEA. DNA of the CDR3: TGCAGCGTTGGGGTGGGGGGGTCCCTCCCCGAGCAGTACTTC. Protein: CSVGVGGSLPEQYF.

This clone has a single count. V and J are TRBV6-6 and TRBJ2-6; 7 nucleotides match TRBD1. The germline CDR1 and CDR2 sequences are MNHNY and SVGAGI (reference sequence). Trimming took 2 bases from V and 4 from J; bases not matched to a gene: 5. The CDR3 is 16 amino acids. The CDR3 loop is CASSYARGRGANVLTF. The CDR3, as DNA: TGTGCCAGCAGTTACGCCAGGGGGAGAGGGGCCAACGTCCTGACTTTC.